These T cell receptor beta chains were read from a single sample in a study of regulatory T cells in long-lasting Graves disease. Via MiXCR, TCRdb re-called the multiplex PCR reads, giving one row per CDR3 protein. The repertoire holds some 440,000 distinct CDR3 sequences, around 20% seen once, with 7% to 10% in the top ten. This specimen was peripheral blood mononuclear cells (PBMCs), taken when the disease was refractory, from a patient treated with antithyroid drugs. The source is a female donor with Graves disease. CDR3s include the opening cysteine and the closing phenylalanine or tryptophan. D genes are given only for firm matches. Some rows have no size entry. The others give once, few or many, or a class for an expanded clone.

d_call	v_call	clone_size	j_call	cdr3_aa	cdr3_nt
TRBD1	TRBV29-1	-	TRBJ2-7	CSARTGVYEQYF	TGCAGCGCTAGGACAGGGGTCTACGAGCAGTACTTC
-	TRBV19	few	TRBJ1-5	CASKKRGGNQPQHF	TGTGCCTCCAAAAAAAGGGGGGGCAATCAGCCCCAGCATTTT
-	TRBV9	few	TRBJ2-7	CASSPHLRDDEQYF	TGTGCCAGCAGCCCACACCTTCGGGACGACGAGCAGTACTTC
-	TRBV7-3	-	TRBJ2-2	CASSFDLNTGELFF	TGTGCCAGCAGCTTCGACTTGAACACCGGGGAGCTGTTTTTT
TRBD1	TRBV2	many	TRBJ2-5	CASSEPGTAVETQYF	TGTGCCAGCAGTGAGCCGGGGACAGCTGTGGAGACCCAGTACTTC
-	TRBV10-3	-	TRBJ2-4	CAISDSGTNIQYF	TGTGCCATCAGTGATTCTGGGACGAACATTCAGTACTTC
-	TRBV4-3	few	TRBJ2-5	CASSQRDFQETQYF	TGCGCCAGCAGCCAACGGGACTTTCAAGAGACCCAGTACTTC
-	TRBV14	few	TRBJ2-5	CASSQVAASVQETQYF	TGTGCCAGCAGCCAAGTAGCGGCTAGCGTCCAAGAGACCCAGTACTTC
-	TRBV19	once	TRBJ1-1	CASSTAGTANTEAFF	TGTGCCAGTAGTACGGCTGGGACGGCGAACACTGAAGCTTTCTTT
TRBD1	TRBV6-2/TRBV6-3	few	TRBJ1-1	CASSYWPGQMNTEAFF	TGTGCCAGCAGTTATTGGCCGGGACAGATGAACACTGAAGCTTTCTTT
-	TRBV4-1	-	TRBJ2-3	CASSQSGTPFTTDTQYF	TGCGCCAGCAGCCAGTCCGGGACTCCCTTTACCACAGATACGCAGTATTTT
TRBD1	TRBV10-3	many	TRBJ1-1	CAISESGQGALRF	TGTGCCATCAGTGAGTCGGGACAGGGCGCTTTACGTTTT